The 11 T cell receptor beta chains reported below all come from one sample, sequenced in a study of cytomegalovirus exposure and HLA in healthy donors. It was with 60 Vbeta and 13 Jbeta primers that the PCR ran. Assay: immunoSEQ multiplex PCR; the TCRdb copy retains only in-frame clones and omits some. The sample carries nearly 100,000 clones, less than 9.5% recorded once. Sequencing was carried out using PBMCs. These receptors were obtained from a man between 50 and 59 years old in good health and CMV-seropositive.

V and J are TRBV6-1 and TRBJ2-6; 8 bases are a match to TRBD1. Looked up from germline, CDR1 is MNHNS and CDR2 is SASEGT. The CDR3 has 15 amino acids. Losses at the gene ends were 7 bases for V and 0 bases for J; bases not matched to a gene: 2. This chain's CDR3 is CASTTGGSGANVLTF. CDR3 sequence (DNA): TGTGCCAGCACCACAGGGGGCTCTGGGGCCAACGTCCTGACTTTC.

The J gene is TRBJ1-3, the V gene TRBV5-1, with TRBD1 matching over 9 bases. J lost 5 bases, V lost 3 bases, and 9 bases had no gene match. The CDR3 has 16 residues. Germline CDR1 reads SGHRS; CDR2 reads YFSETQ. The DNA of the CDR3 is TGCGCCAGCAGCTCCGCGGACAGGGGTTCTCGAAACACCATATATTTT. Translating gives CASSSADRGSRNTIYF.

The genes are TRBV4-3 and TRBJ2-1; 8 nucleotides line up with TRBD1. There are 13 residues in the CDR3. V was clipped by 4 bases and J by 10 bases; unmatched bases: 6. Germline-derived CDR1 and CDR2 are LGHNA and YSLEER. The CDR3 here is CASSPDRDREQFF. In DNA form, the CDR3 reads TGCGCCAGCAGCCCTGACCGGGACAGGGAGCAGTTCTTC.

J is TRBJ1-6 and V is TRBV5-1; the match to TRBD1 covers 11 bases. CDR1 and CDR2 (germline): SGHRS, YFSETQ. This CDR3 has 15 amino acids. V was clipped by 0 bases and J by 7 bases; unmatched bases: 0. The CDR3 DNA reads as TGCGCCAGCAGCTTGGGGGACAGGGGGAATTCACCCCTCCACTTT. It is translated as CASSLGDRGNSPLHF.

This chain connects TRBV5-6 to TRBJ2-7; D unclear. Between the trimmed V and J ends, which lost 2 bases and 1 base, there was a span of 7 bases. CDR3 length: 13 amino acids. Germline-derived CDR1 and CDR2 are SGHDT and YYEEEE. CDR3 sequence reads: CASSLLVSYEQYF. The CDR3 DNA sequence: TGTGCCAGCAGCTTATTAGTGTCCTACGAGCAGTACTTC.

This clone showed up just a few times. The rearrangement links TRBV28 to TRBJ1-2; 9 nucleotides line up with TRBD1. Trimming removed 5 bases from V and 6 bases from J; junction bases left unmatched: 10. The CDR3 loop spans 15 amino acids. The germline V gene has CDR1 MDHEN and CDR2 SYDVKM. CDR3 loop: CASSERDRALNGYTF. Here the CDR3 DNA reads TGTGCCAGCAGTGAGCGGGACAGGGCGCTGAATGGCTACACCTTC.

This clone has more than one count but fewer than ten. The chain is built from TRBV5-6 and TRBJ1-1; 7 bases map to TRBD1. The V segment lost 4 bases and the J segment 7 bases; nucleotides outside the gene matches: 7. CDR3 length: 13 residues. Germline V CDR1 and CDR2: SGHDT, YYEEEE. For the CDR3, the DNA is TGTGCCAGCAGCCCGATGACAGGGAGTGAAGCTTTCTTT. Translating it yields CASSPMTGSEAFF.

The genes are TRBV9 and TRBJ1-3, with D perhaps matching TRBD1 (6 bases). Germline values: CDR1 SGDLS, CDR2 YYNGEE. V lost 3 bases and J lost 1, with 11 bases in between. This CDR3 region has 15 residues. CDR3 bases: TGTGCCAGCAGCGGCCACAGGGCATCTGGAAACACCATATATTTT. It is translated as CASSGHRASGNTIYF.

The chain links TRBV7-2 to TRBJ2-1, with TRBD2 as a possible D gene (6 bases). V gave up 5 bases and J gave up 3 bases, with 14 bases separating them. Germline V lookup: CDR1 SGHTA, CDR2 FQGNSA. CDR3 length equals 15 residues. The CDR3 reads CASSIGLASYNEQFF. CDR3 nucleotides: TGTGCCAGCAGCATAGGCCTAGCGAGCTACAATGAGCAGTTCTTC.

V and J are TRBV9 and TRBJ2-2; 9 positions agree with TRBD1. Germline V gene sequence: CDR1 SGDLS, CDR2 YYNGEE. Trimming removed 0 bases from V and 4 bases from J; junction bases left unmatched: 7. The CDR3 sequence is 17 residues long. The CDR3 is CASSVVGTGLGTGELFF. CDR3 sequence (DNA): TGTGCCAGCAGCGTAGTGGGGACAGGGTTAGGCACCGGGGAGCTGTTTTTT.

The V and J genes are TRBV9 and TRBJ2-3, with 7 bases that match TRBD2. V trimming: 0 bases; J trimming: 0 bases; junction bases outside the gene matches: 7. Per germline, CDR1 SGDLS and CDR2 YYNGEE. CDR3 size: 17 residues. CDR3 DNA sequence: TGTGCCAGCAGCGTAGGAGGTGGGGGGGGAAGCACAGATACGCAGTATTTT. It is translated as CASSVGGGGGSTDTQYF. The full variable domain, its missing parts supplied by reference TRBV9 and TRBJ2-3, is DSGVTQTPKHLITATGQRVTLRCSPRSGDLSVYWYQQSLDQGLQFLIQYYNGEERAKGNILERFSAQQFPDLHSELNLSSLELGDSALYFCASSVGGGGGSTDTQYFGPGTRLTVL.